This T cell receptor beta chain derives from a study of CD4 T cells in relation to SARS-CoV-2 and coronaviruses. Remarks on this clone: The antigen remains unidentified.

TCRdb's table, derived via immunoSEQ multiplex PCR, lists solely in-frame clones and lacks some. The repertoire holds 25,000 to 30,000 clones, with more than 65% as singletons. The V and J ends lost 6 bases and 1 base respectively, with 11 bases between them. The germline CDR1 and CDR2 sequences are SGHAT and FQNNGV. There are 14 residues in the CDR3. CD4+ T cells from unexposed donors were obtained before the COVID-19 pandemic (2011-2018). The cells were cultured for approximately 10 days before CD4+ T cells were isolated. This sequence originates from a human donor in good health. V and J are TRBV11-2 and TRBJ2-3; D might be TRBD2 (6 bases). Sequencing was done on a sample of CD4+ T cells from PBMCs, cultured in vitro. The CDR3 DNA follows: TGTGCCAGCAGTGGGCGGGGAGGCACAGATACGCAGTATTTT. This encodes CASSGRGGTDTQYF.